These 8 T cell receptor beta chains share one sample of origin, sequenced in a study of PD-L1 blockade in urothelial cancer. TCRdb keeps only in-frame clones here, not all; method: immunoSEQ multiplex PCR. The table lists about 52,000 clones, around three quarters of them singletons. The specimen comprised PBMCs, sampled around atezolizumab (anti-PD-L1) treatment. These receptors all come from a man aged 65-85 years with urothelial cancer.

This chain links TRBV14 with TRBJ2-1, with 13 positions matching TRBD2. Trimming cost V 5 bases and J 5 bases; bases outside gene matches: 9. This CDR3 contains 17 residues. From germline, CDR1 is SGHDN and CDR2 FVKESK. The CDR3 DNA sequence: TGTGCCAGCAGCTCACTAGCGGGAGGGCCCAACGACAATGAGCAGTTCTTC. It translates to CASSSLAGGPNDNEQFF. The full variable domain, completed using reference TRBV14 and TRBJ2-1, is EAGVTQFPSHSVIEKGQTVTLRCDPISGHDNLYWYRRVMGKEIKFLLHFVKESKQDESGMPNNRFLAERTGGTYSTLKVQPAELEDSGVYFCASSSLAGGPNDNEQFFGPGTRLTVL.

V is TRBV18 and J is TRBJ2-7; possibly TRBD1 for D (6 bases). The V and J ends lost 4 bases and 2 bases respectively, with 6 bases between them. This CDR3 has 12 residues. Germline V gene data show CDR1 as KGHSH and CDR2 as LQKENI. In nucleotides, the CDR3 is TGTGCCAGCTCACAGGGGGCCTACGAGCAGTACTTC. This translates into CASSQGAYEQYF.

The chain has TRBV4-3 and TRBJ1-1; no clear D. Trimming took 1 base from V and 1 from J, leaving 7 bases between them. The CDR3 contains 14 residues. CDR1 is LGHNA and CDR2 is YSLEER in the germline V gene. The CDR3 reads CASSQGHRNTEAFF. CDR3 nucleotides: TGCGCCAGCAGCCAAGGACACCGGAACACTGAAGCTTTCTTT.

The chain has TRBV27 and TRBJ1-5; possible D gene TRBD1, 5 bases. This CDR3 has 15 amino acids. The ends were cut back, 7 bases at V and 3 bases at J, with 16 bases in the middle. Per the germline V gene, CDR1 is MNHEY and CDR2 is SMNVEV (reference sequence). The CDR3 is CASNPSQGFNQPQHF. The DNA for the CDR3 is TGTGCCAGCAACCCCTCCCAGGGTTTCAATCAGCCCCAGCATTTT.

The rearrangement uses TRBV4-3 and TRBJ1-2; 8 bases are a match to TRBD1. CDR3 size: 13 residues. With V trimmed by 0 bases and J by 7 bases, 1 base remained unmatched. From germline, CDR1 is LGHNA and CDR2 YSLEER. CDR3 sequence (DNA): TGCGCCAGCAGCCAAGATACAGGGGGTGGCTACACCTTC. It specifies CASSQDTGGGYTF.

The J gene is TRBJ2-1, the V gene TRBV5-1, with 11 nucleotides matching TRBD2. Trimming cost V 3 bases and J 6 bases; bases outside gene matches: 5. Per the germline V gene, CDR1 is SGHRS and CDR2 is YFSETQ. The CDR3 is 15 amino acids. The chain's CDR3 is CASSSGTSGFNEQFF. In nucleotides, the CDR3 is TGCGCCAGCAGCTCCGGGACTAGCGGATTCAATGAGCAGTTCTTC.

This clone turned up a few times. The rearrangement uses TRBV7-2 and TRBJ2-2; D may be TRBD1 (6 bases). V dropped 5 bases and J dropped 3 bases, with 16 bases sitting between them. CDR3 length: 16 amino acids. The germline V gene has CDR1 SGHTA and CDR2 FQGNSA. The CDR3 sequence is CASSRTQGSYTGELFF. CDR3 nucleotide sequence: TGTGCCAGCAGCCGAACGCAGGGGTCGTACACCGGGGAGCTGTTTTTT.

The chain uses TRBV7-2 and TRBJ2-7; possible D gene TRBD2, 5 bases. The CDR3 has 14 residues. CDR1 is SGHTA, CDR2 FQGNSA, per germline. Trimming took off 2 bases at V and 3 bases at J, with 11 bases between the two ends. The DNA for the CDR3 is TGTGCCAGCAGCTTATCAGGAGGTAGCTACGAGCAGTACTTC. It translates to CASSLSGGSYEQYF.